The clone carrying this TCR beta chain has at least ten counts. Its specificity is unknown. Each donor was a healthy Caucasian individual from Russia, aged roughly 6 to 95. Combining a sample-barcoded 5' primer with a J-beta primer mix, a second PCR ran for roughly 7 to 11 cycles. Every cDNA molecule bore a tag from a template-switch adaptor containing 12 random nucleotides. Samples each returned at least 2.5 million CDR3-containing paired-end reads. TCRdb used MiXCR to reprocess the 5' RACE reads, holding one entry per CDR3 protein. The sample shows just under 900,000 distinct CDR3 sequences, less than 35% of them seen only once. Per germline, CDR1 DFQATT and CDR2 SNEGSKA (reference sequence). The CDR3 sequence is 12 residues long. This entry belongs to a study of blood T cells in healthy people across ages. Study-wide results and caveats: Across samples, TCR beta diversity tracked strongly with naive T cell percentage.

This sequence was found in a woman older than 75 in good health. Sequencing was performed on blood. The chain recombines TRBV20-1 with TRBJ1-2; weak D call: TRBD1 (5 bases). Written as DNA, the CDR3 is TGCAGGATGGGGGAAGCGAACTATGGCTACACCTTC. Protein: CRMGEANYGYTF.